This entry describes one TCR beta chain. The data were taken from a study of blood T cell repertoires in COVID-19. At the level of the study: COVID-19 samples collected from the United States, Italy and Spain covered acute and convalescent phases. Sources were T cells, B-cell-depleted T cells, or PBMCs; the material itself was cDNA or gDNA.

V lost 4 bases to trimming and J lost 5 bases, with 7 bases between them. This CDR3 is built from 12 residues. Germline-derived CDR1 and CDR2 are LGHNT and FRNRAP. In the original workflow: Amplification from reference gene primers served as the basis for estimated nucleated cell counts. Using immunoSEQ multiplex PCR, the repertoire was profiled, and TCRdb retains in-frame clones only, with some absent. That table is the source of V, J and clone size, and D and trimming were worked out from the DNA. This table has under 250,000 clones, around 82% appearing once. Specimen: peripheral blood. This sequence was found in a man in his forties with active or convalescent COVID-19. The chain has TRBV12-5 and TRBJ2-3; no firm D call. DNA for the CDR3: TGTGCTAGTGGTTCTCGAGGAGATACGCAGTATTTT. As protein: CASGSRGDTQYF.